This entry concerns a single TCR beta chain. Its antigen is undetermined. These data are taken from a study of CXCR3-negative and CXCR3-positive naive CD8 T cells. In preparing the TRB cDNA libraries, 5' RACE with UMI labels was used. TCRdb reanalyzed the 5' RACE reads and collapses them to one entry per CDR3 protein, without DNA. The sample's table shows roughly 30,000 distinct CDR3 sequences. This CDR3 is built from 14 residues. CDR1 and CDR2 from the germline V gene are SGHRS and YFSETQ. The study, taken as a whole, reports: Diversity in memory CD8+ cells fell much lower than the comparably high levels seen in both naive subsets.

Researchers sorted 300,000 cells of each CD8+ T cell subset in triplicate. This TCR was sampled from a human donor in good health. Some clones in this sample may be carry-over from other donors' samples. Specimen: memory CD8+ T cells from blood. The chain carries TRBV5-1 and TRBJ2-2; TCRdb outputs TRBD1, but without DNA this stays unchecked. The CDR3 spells CASSAGENTGELFF.